The next 32 T cell receptor beta chains were all read from a single sample in a study of response to subunit inactivated influenza vaccine. MiXCR was run by TCRdb on the RT-PCR reads, yielding one entry per CDR3 protein. The sample includes under 550,000 distinct CDR3 sequences, around 8% of them seen just once. Source: PBMCs from blood, taken about 24 months after vaccination. The receptors shown here come from a man aged 50 to 69 who received an inactivated influenza vaccine.

This clonotype was counted ten times or more. J is TRBJ1-1 and V is TRBV7-2; no definite D call. CDR3 length: 14 residues. The germline V and J ends were trimmed by 1 base and 2 bases, with 8 bases remaining between them. Per germline, CDR1 SGHTA and CDR2 FQGNSA. The CDR3 sequence is CASSLGFLNTEAFF. The CDR3 DNA follows: TGTGCCAGCAGCTTAGGGTTTTTAAACACTGAAGCTTTCTTT.

Only a few counts were recorded for this clonotype. The chain uses TRBV11-2 and TRBJ2-7; TRBD2 agrees at 13 bases. The J segment lost 0 bases and the V segment lost 5 bases, leaving 7 bases of the junction unmatched. Germline lookup yields CDR1 SGHAT and CDR2 FQNNGV. The length of the CDR3 is 17 residues. The CDR3 nucleotides are TGTGCCAGCAGCCGGTCGACTAGCGGGAGGCACTCCTACGAGCAGTACTTC. It yields the protein CASSRSTSGRHSYEQYF.

A remark on this clonotype: Possible read error: a much larger clone is one base away. The chain employs TRBV5-1 and TRBJ2-1; perhaps TRBD2 as D (6 bases). The CDR3 sequence is 15 residues long. The ends were cut back, 0 bases at V and 2 bases at J, with 9 bases in the middle. Germline V gene data show CDR1 as SGHRS and CDR2 as YFSETQ. CDR3 amino acids: CASSLAPGAYNEQFF. The DNA for the CDR3 is TGCGCCAGCAGCTTGGCCCCGGGGGCCTACAATGAGCAGTTCTTC.

This clonotype was detected only a few times. The rearrangement joins TRBV20-1 to TRBJ2-2; 8 nucleotides line up with TRBD2. CDR1 is DFQATT, CDR2 SNEGSKA, per germline (reference sequence). CDR3 length: 14 residues. Germline trimming cut 3 bases from V and 4 bases from J; bases unmatched to any gene: 4. The CDR3 nucleotides read TGCAGTGCTAGCCGGGGGGGACTCACCGGGGAGCTGTTTTTT. Translating it yields CSASRGGLTGELFF.

A few counts support this clonotype. The rearrangement uses TRBV28 and TRBJ2-7; 7 bases are a match to TRBD1. The CDR3 spans 15 residues. The V gene end was trimmed by 6 bases and the J gene end by 0 bases; junction bases not matched to a gene: 8. Germline assignment: CDR1 MDHEN and CDR2 SYDVKM. Here the CDR3 reads CASSRVGDSSYEQYF. CDR3 DNA sequence: TGTGCCAGCAGCCGGGTCGGGGACAGCTCCTACGAGCAGTACTTC.

This clonotype was recorded a few times. V is TRBV27 and J is TRBJ2-1; 14 bases map to TRBD2. Germline V gene sequence: CDR1 MNHEY, CDR2 SMNVEV (reference sequence). J was trimmed by 9 bases and V by 6 bases; bases with no gene match: 10. The CDR3 contains 16 residues. CDR3 in amino acids: CASSPPGTSGRGEQFF. CDR3 bases: TGTGCCAGCAGCCCACCCGGGACTAGCGGGAGAGGTGAGCAGTTCTTC.

At least ten counts were recorded for this clonotype. V gene TRBV12-3 or TRBV12-4 combines with J gene TRBJ2-7, with 7 bases aligning to TRBD1. The CDR3 spans 13 residues. J gave up 3 bases and V 8 bases, and 7 bases lay outside the gene matches. The chain's CDR3 is CASADRNIYEQYF. The DNA for the CDR3 is TGTGCCAGCGCGGACAGGAACATCTACGAGCAGTACTTC.

This clonotype was observed a few times. This rearrangement joins TRBV2 to TRBJ2-7, with D possibly TRBD1 on 6 matching bases. This CDR3 spans 13 amino acids. With 5 bases removed from V and 4 bases from J, the gap between germline ends came to 12 bases. CDR1 SNHLY and CDR2 FYNNEI come from the germline V gene. CDR3 in amino acids: CASSNIQGYEQYF. The CDR3 DNA is TGTGCCAGCAGTAACATACAGGGATACGAGCAGTACTTC.

There are a few counts of this clonotype. The chain is built from TRBV6-5 and TRBJ2-3; TRBD1 matches 9 bases. V was pared by 2 bases and J by 6 bases, with 12 bases of the junction left unmatched. CDR1 MNHEY and CDR2 SVGAGI come from the germline V gene. The CDR3 runs 17 residues. The CDR3 sequence is CASSYETRGQGFDTQYF. CDR3 DNA sequence: TGTGCCAGCAGTTACGAAACCCGGGGACAGGGTTTCGATACGCAGTATTTT.

This clonotype occurred many times. The rearrangement links TRBV2 to TRBJ2-5, with TRBD2 matching over 12 bases. The CDR3 runs 16 residues. J lost 5 bases, V lost 8 bases, and 12 bases had no gene match. The germline gives CDR1 SNHLY, CDR2 FYNNEI. In nucleotides, the CDR3 is TGTGCCAGCCTGAAGTCCGGGACTAGCGGGTCGGAGACCCAGTACTTC. Its protein is CASLKSGTSGSETQYF.

This clonotype was detected ten times or more. The rearrangement links TRBV4-3 to TRBJ2-2; 7 nucleotides agree with TRBD2. Looked up from germline, CDR1 is LGHNA and CDR2 is YSLEER. The CDR3 runs to 16 residues. V lost 0 bases and J lost 2; bases outside the gene matches: 3. The CDR3 is CASSQEGGRNTGELFF. CDR3 bases: TGCGCCAGCAGCCAAGAAGGCGGGAGAAACACCGGGGAGCTGTTTTTT.

The sample holds one count of this clonotype. This may arise from a read error, as a much more abundant clone is one base away. The rearrangement uses TRBV11-2 and TRBJ2-5, with unresolved D. CDR1 is SGHAT, CDR2 FQNNGV, per germline. This CDR3 is built from 12 residues. The CDR3 reads CARSLGLQTQYF. CDR3 in DNA: TGTGCCAGAAGCTTAGGTCTGCAGACCCAGTACTTC.

This clonotype was detected ten times or more. V usage is TRBV5-1 and J usage is TRBJ1-4; a weak D match, TRBD1 (5 bases). Germline-derived CDR1 and CDR2 are SGHRS and YFSETQ. This CDR3 has 15 amino acids. Trimming removed 0 bases at V and 3 bases at J, with 9 bases between. In nucleotides, the CDR3 is TGCGCCAGCAGCTTGGGACAGACATCTAATGAAAAACTGTTTTTT. As protein: CASSLGQTSNEKLFF.

This clonotype was seen at least ten times. This chain uses TRBV12-3 or TRBV12-4 with TRBJ2-1; 11 bases align to TRBD1. The CDR3 extends over 15 amino acids. The ends lost 5 bases at V and 6 bases at J; junction bases unmatched: 6. The CDR3 here is CASSGTGTGGNEQFF. CDR3 nucleotide sequence: TGTGCCAGCAGTGGAACCGGGACAGGGGGCAATGAGCAGTTCTTC.

The sample holds many counts of this clonotype. The gene calls are TRBV12-3 or TRBV12-4 and TRBJ2-5, with unresolved D. V lost 7 bases and J lost 2, with 17 bases in between. This CDR3 region has 15 residues. CDR3 sequence reads: CASNTDPLRQETQYF. Written as DNA, the CDR3 is TGTGCCAGCAACACCGACCCACTGAGGCAAGAGACCCAGTACTTC.

J is TRBJ2-7 and V is TRBV6-5; 8 bases agree with TRBD1. J gave up 2 bases and V 5 bases, and 11 bases lay outside the gene matches. CDR1 and CDR2 from the germline V gene are MNHEY and SVGAGI. The length of the CDR3 is 16 residues. The CDR3, as DNA: TGTGCCAGCAGTCGATCAGGACAGGGTAGGACCTACGAGCAGTACTTC. It yields the protein CASSRSGQGRTYEQYF.

This clonotype was counted a few times. This chain links TRBV5-1 with TRBJ2-7; the match to TRBD1 covers 8 bases. Per germline, CDR1 SGHRS and CDR2 YFSETQ. V lost 2 bases and J lost 5; bases outside the gene matches: 3. This CDR3 is built from 13 residues. CDR3 loop: CASSFNRGDEQYF. In DNA form, the CDR3 reads TGCGCCAGCAGCTTTAACAGGGGGGACGAGCAGTACTTC.

Only one count was recorded for this clonotype. The chain links TRBV5-1 to TRBJ2-2, with no clear D. The V end lost 0 bases, the J end lost 6 bases, and 9 bases lay between the germline ends. The germline V gene has CDR1 SGHRS and CDR2 YFSETQ. The CDR3 consists of 14 residues. CDR3 DNA sequence: TGCGCCAGCAGCTTGGGTACATACGCCGGGGAGCTGTTTTTT. Its protein product is CASSLGTYAGELFF.

This clonotype was detected only once. V usage is TRBV4-3 and J usage is TRBJ1-4, with D perhaps matching TRBD1 (5 bases). The germline V and J ends were trimmed by 0 bases and 11 bases, with 16 bases remaining between them. The CDR3 totals 15 residues. Germline CDR1 reads LGHNA; CDR2 reads YSLEER. The CDR3 DNA reads TGCGCCAGCAGCCAAGATTTAGGGGCAAGAGATAAACTGTTTTTT. Residues: CASSQDLGARDKLFF.

Ten or more counts support this clonotype. The chain carries TRBV15 and TRBJ2-1, with 9 bases fitting TRBD2. The CDR3 sequence is 17 residues long. Germline V CDR1 and CDR2: LNHNV, YYDKDF (reference sequence). Trimming at V came to 0 bases and at J to 3 bases, leaving 6 bases not matched to a gene. The CDR3 bases are TGTGCCACCAGCAGAGAAATGGCGGGGGGGTACTACAATGAGCAGTTCTTC. Its translation is CATSREMAGGYYNEQFF. The full variable domain, completed using reference TRBV15 and TRBJ2-1, is DAMVIQNPRYQVTQFGKPVTLSCSQTLNHNVMYWYQQKSSQAPKLLFHYYDKDFNNEADTPDNFQSRRPNTSFCFLDIRSPGLGDTAMYLCATSREMAGGYYNEQFFGPGTRLTVL.

J is TRBJ2-3 and V is TRBV20-1, with 9 positions matching TRBD1. The CDR3 is made up of 19 amino acids. The germline V gene has CDR1 DFQATT and CDR2 SNEGSKA (reference sequence). V shed 1 base, J shed 4 bases, and the junction held 18 bases outside the gene matches. DNA of the CDR3: TGCAGTGCTAGAGGGTCGGGACAGGGATACAAATCCGTCGCAGATACGCAGTATTTT. Protein product: CSARGSGQGYKSVADTQYF.

The V and J genes are TRBV20-1 and TRBJ2-1; possible D gene TRBD2, 5 bases. V lost 4 bases and J lost 5, with 18 bases in between. Germline-derived CDR1 and CDR2 are DFQATT and SNEGSKA (reference sequence). CDR3 length equals 15 residues. DNA for the CDR3: TGCAGTGCTACTTCGACTACCATCACGCACAATGAGCAGTTCTTC. Translation: CSATSTTITHNEQFF.

The rearrangement uses TRBV11-3 and TRBJ2-3; D is perhaps TRBD1 (5 bases). CDR3 length equals 14 residues. Per the germline V gene, CDR1 is SGHNT and CDR2 is YENEEA. Between the trimmed V and J ends, which lost 5 bases and 2 bases, there was a span of 11 bases. CDR3 loop: CASSASGFTDTQYF. The DNA for the CDR3 is TGTGCCAGCAGCGCATCAGGGTTCACAGATACGCAGTATTTT.

This clonotype was found a few times. The chain couples TRBV4-3 to TRBJ1-1; D unclear. The length of the CDR3 is 16 residues. The germline CDR1 and CDR2 sequences are LGHNA and YSLEER. V gave up 4 bases and J gave up 2 bases, with 17 bases separating them. CDR3 protein: CASSPTTVRLNTEAFF. The CDR3, as DNA: TGCGCCAGCAGCCCGACAACCGTGCGGTTAAACACTGAAGCTTTCTTT.

This clonotype came up many times. V is TRBV6-2 or TRBV6-3 and J is TRBJ2-3; 9 bases are a match to TRBD2. The CDR3 runs 15 residues. Germline-derived CDR1 and CDR2 are MNHEY and SVGEGT. Trimming removed 6 bases from V and 4 bases from J; junction bases left unmatched: 8. The CDR3 sequence: CASRLSGSSPDTQYF. CDR3 DNA: TGTGCCAGCAGGCTTAGCGGGAGCTCCCCAGATACGCAGTATTTT.

This sequence joins TRBV5-6 and TRBJ1-2, with D unclear. CDR1 is SGHDT, CDR2 YYEEEE, per germline. The CDR3 has 14 amino acids. V was pared by 2 bases and J by 0 bases, with 8 bases between. For the CDR3, the DNA is TGTGCCAGCAGCTTTTACGGGTCTAACTATGGCTACACCTTC. Protein: CASSFYGSNYGYTF. Combining the CDR3 with reference TRBV5-6 and TRBJ1-2 gives the whole variable domain DAGVTQSPTHLIKTRGQQVTLRCSPKSGHDTVSWYQQALGQGPQFIFQYYEEEERQRGNFPDRFSGHQFPNYSSELNVNALLLGDSALYLCASSFYGSNYGYTFGSGTRLTVV.

This CDR3 reads CSVYENGYTF. The DNA of the CDR3 is TGCAGCGTATATGAGAATGGCTACACCTTC. The chain joins TRBV29-1 to TRBJ1-2, with D uncertain. The germline CDR1 and CDR2 sequences are SQVTM and ANQGSEA. V lost 6 bases and J 6 bases, leaving 8 bases between the germline ends. The CDR3 sequence is 10 residues long.

This chain uses TRBV29-1 with TRBJ2-4, with a tentative D call TRBD1 (6 bases). V was shortened by 2 bases and J by 2 bases, with 16 bases between the two germline ends. Germline CDR1 reads SQVTM; CDR2 reads ANQGSEA. The CDR3 is 16 amino acids. The chain's CDR3 is CSVEMGQRVSKNIQYF. CDR3 sequence (DNA): TGCAGCGTTGAAATGGGACAAAGGGTTTCCAAAAACATTCAGTACTTC.

This clonotype has a count of ten or more. This chain uses TRBV11-3 with TRBJ2-5; 13 bases are shared with TRBD2. V shed 5 bases and J 3 bases; nucleotides not matched to a gene: 3. This CDR3 has 15 amino acids. Germline V lookup: CDR1 SGHNT, CDR2 YENEEA. Written as DNA, the CDR3 is TGTGCCAGCAGCCCGGGACTAGCGGGGAAAGAGACCCAGTACTTC. Translated, it gives CASSPGLAGKETQYF.

This clonotype was counted at least ten times. The V gene is TRBV27, the J gene TRBJ2-1; TRBD1 might be the D (5 bases). CDR1 MNHEY and CDR2 SMNVEV come from the germline V gene (reference sequence). The CDR3 extends over 15 amino acids. V lost 3 bases, J lost 3 bases, and 12 bases lay in between. The CDR3 DNA reads as TGTGCCAGCAGTTTGGGCAGGGCGCGCTACAATGAGCAGTTCTTC. Residues: CASSLGRARYNEQFF.

This clonotype was counted between two and nine times. V gene TRBV21-1 combines with J gene TRBJ2-7. TRBV21-1 is reported as a pseudogene. This CDR3 comprises 15 residues. CDR3 nucleotide sequence: TGTGCCAGCAGCAAAGGGGAAGATCCTTCCTACGAGCAGTACTTC. Translation: CASSKGEDPSYEQYF.

J is TRBJ2-4 and V is TRBV5-5, with a weak D call TRBD1 (5 bases). V was trimmed by 0 bases and J by 0 bases, leaving 7 bases between them. CDR1 is SGHKS and CDR2 is YYEKEE in the germline V gene (reference sequence). The length of the CDR3 is 15 residues. The CDR3 is CASSLGTIAKNIQYF. The CDR3 coding sequence is TGTGCCAGCAGCTTGGGGACAATAGCCAAAAACATTCAGTACTTC. The variable domain in full, with the rest retrieved from reference TRBV5-5 and TRBJ2-4, is DAGVTQSPTHLIKTRGQQVTLRCSPISGHKSVSWYQQVLGQGPQFIFQYYEKEERGRGNFPDRFSARQFPNYSSELNVNALLLGDSALYLCASSLGTIAKNIQYFGAGTRLSVL.